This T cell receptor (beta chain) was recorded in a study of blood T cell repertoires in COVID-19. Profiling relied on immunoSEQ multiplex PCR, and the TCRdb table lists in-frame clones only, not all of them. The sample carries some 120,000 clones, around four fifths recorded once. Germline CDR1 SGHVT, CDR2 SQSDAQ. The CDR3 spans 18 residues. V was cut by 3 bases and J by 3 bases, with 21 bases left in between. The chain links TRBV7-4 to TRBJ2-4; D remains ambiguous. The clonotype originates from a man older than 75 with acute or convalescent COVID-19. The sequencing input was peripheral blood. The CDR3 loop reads CASSLKSHYEDYKNIQYF. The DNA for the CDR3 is TGTGCCAGCAGCTTGAAAAGCCACTATGAAGATTACAAAAACATTCAGTACTTC.